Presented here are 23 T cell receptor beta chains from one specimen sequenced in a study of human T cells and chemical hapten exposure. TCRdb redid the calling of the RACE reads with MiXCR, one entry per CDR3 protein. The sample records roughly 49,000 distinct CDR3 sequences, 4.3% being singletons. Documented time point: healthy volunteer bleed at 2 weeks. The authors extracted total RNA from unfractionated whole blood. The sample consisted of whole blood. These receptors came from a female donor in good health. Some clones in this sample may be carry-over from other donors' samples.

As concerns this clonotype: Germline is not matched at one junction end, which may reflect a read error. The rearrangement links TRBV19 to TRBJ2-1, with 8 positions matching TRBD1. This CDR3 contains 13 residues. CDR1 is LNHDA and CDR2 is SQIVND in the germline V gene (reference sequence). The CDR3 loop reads CASSIVPGQGMLF. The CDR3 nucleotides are TGTGCCAGTAGTATAGTTCCCGGACAGGGAATGCTCTTC. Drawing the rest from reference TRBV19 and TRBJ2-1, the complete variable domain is DGGITQSPKYLFRKEGQNVTLSCEQNLNHDAMYWYRQDPGQGLRLIYYSQIVNDFQKGDIAEGYSVSREKKESFPLTVTSAQKNPTAFYLCASSIVPGQGMLFGPGTRLTVL.

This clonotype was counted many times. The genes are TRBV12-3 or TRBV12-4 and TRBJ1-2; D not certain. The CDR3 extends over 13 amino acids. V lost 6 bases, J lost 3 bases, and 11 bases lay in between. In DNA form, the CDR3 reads TGTGCCAGCAGCCTAAACAGATACTATGGCTACACCTTC. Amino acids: CASSLNRYYGYTF.

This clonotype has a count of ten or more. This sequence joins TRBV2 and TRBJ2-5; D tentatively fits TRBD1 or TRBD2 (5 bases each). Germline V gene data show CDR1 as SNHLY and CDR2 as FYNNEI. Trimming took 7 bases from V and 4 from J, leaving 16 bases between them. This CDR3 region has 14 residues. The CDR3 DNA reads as TGTGCCAGCATTGGGAGTCGGGGCGGAGAGACCCAGTACTTC. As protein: CASIGSRGGETQYF.

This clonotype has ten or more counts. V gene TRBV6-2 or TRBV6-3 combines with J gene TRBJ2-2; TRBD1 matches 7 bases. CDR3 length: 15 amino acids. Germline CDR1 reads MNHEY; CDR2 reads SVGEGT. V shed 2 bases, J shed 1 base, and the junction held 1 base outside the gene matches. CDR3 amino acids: CASSYGTENTGELFF. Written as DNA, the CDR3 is TGTGCCAGCAGTTACGGGACAGAGAACACCGGGGAGCTGTTTTTT.

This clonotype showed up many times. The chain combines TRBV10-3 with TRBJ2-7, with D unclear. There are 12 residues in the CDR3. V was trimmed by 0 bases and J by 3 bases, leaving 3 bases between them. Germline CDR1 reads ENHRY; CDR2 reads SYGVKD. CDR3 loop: CAISESSYEQYF. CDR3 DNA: TGTGCCATCAGTGAGTCGAGCTACGAGCAGTACTTC.

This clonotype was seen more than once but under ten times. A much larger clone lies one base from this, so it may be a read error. The CDR3 spells CASSNSPGGEKLFF. CDR3 sequence (DNA): TGTGCCAGCAGTAACTCGCCGGGGGGAGAAAAACTGTTTTTT. The chain has TRBV27 and TRBJ1-4, with D perhaps TRBD1 (5 bases). CDR1 and CDR2 (germline): MNHEY, SMNVEV (reference sequence). This CDR3 is 14 amino acids long. Trimming removed 5 bases from V and 8 bases from J, with 15 bases in between.

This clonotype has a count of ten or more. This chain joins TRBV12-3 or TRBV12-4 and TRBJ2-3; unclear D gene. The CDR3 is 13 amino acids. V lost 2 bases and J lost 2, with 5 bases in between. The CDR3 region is CASSLRHTDTQYF. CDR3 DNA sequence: TGTGCCAGCAGTTTAAGGCACACAGATACGCAGTATTTT.

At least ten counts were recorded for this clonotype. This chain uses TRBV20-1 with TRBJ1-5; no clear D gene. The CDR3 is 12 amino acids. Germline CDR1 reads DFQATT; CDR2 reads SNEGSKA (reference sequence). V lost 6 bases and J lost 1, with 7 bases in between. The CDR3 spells CSAAVSNQPQHF. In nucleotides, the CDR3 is TGCAGTGCGGCAGTCAGCAATCAGCCCCAGCATTTT.

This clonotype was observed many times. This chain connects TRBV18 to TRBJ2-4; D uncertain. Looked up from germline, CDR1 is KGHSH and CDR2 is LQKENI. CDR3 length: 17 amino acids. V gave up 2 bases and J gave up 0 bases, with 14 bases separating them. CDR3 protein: CASSPTQDLIAKNIQYF. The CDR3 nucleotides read TGTGCCAGCTCACCAACCCAGGACCTTATAGCCAAAAACATTCAGTACTTC.

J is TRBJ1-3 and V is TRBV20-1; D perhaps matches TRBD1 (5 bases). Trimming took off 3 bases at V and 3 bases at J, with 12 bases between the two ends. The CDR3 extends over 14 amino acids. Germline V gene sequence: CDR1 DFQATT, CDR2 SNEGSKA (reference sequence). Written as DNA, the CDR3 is TGCAGTGCTAGTTCCCCCCAGGGTGGAAACACCATATATTTT. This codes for CSASSPQGGNTIYF.

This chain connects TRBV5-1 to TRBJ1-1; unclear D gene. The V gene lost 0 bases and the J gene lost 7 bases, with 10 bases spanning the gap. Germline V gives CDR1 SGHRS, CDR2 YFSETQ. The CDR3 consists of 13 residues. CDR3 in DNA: TGCGCCAGCAGCTTGGAGGGCTCCGGTGAAGCTTTCTTT. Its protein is CASSLEGSGEAFF.

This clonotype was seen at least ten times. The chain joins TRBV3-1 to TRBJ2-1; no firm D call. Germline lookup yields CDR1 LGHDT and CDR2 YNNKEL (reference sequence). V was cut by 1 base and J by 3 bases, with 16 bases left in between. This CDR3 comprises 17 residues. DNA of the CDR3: TGTGCCAGCAGCCAAGGTTCCGGGCCCGTGCACTACAATGAGCAGTTCTTC. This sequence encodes CASSQGSGPVHYNEQFF.

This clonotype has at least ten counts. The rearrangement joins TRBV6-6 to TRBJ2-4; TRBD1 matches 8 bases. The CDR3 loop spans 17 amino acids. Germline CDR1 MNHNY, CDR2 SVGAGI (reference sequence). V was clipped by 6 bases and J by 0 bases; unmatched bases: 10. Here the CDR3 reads CASRSGTGYLAKNIQYF. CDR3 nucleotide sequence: TGTGCCAGCAGGTCCGGGACAGGATATTTAGCCAAAAACATTCAGTACTTC.

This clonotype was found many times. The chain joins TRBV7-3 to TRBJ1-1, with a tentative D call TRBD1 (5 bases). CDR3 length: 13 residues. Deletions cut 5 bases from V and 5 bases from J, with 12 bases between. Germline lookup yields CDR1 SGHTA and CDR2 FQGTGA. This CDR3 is CASSLREGTEAFF. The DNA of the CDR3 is TGTGCCAGCAGCCTACGTGAGGGGACTGAAGCTTTCTTT.

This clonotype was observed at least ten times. Written as DNA, the CDR3 is TGTGCCAGCAGTGACGGCCTAGGCTCCTACAATGAGCAGTTCTTC. Encoded protein: CASSDGLGSYNEQFF. The chain joins TRBV6-4 to TRBJ2-1; unclear D gene. The CDR3 has 15 residues. V lost 2 bases to trimming and J lost 0 bases, with 8 bases between them. Germline CDR1 is MRHNA and CDR2 is SNTAGT.

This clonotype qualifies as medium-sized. The CDR3 loop reads CASSLGAARGAEAFF. The CDR3 DNA reads TGTGCCAGCAGTTTAGGGGCAGCTCGGGGTGCTGAAGCTTTCTTT. The chain has TRBV12-3 or TRBV12-4 and TRBJ1-1; unclear D gene. Trimming cost V 1 base and J 6 bases, with 15 bases left between them. The CDR3 covers 15 residues.

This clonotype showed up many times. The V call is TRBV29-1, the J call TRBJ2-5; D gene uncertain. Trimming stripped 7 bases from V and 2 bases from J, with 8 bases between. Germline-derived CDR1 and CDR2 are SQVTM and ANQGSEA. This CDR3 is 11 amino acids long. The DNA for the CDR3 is TGCAGCGCCGAGCCTCAAGAGACCCAGTACTTC. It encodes CSAEPQETQYF. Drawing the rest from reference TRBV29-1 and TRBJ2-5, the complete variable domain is SAVISQKPSRDICQRGTSLTIQCQVDSQVTMMFWYRQQPGQSLTLIATANQGSEATYESGFVIDKFPISRPNLTFSTLTVSNMSPEDSSIYLCSAEPQETQYFGPGTRLLVL.

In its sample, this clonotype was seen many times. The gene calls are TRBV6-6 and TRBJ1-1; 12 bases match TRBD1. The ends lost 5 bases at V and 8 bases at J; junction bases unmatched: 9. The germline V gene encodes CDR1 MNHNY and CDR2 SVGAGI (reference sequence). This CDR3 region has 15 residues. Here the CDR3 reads CASSEGQGALTEAFF. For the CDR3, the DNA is TGTGCCAGCAGTGAGGGACAGGGGGCATTAACGGAAGCTTTCTTT.

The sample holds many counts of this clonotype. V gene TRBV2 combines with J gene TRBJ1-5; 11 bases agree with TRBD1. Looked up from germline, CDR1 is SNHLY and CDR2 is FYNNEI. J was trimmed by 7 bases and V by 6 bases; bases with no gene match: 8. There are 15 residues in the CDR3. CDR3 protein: CASRVDRGLGQPQHF. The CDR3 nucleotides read TGTGCCAGCAGAGTGGACAGGGGGCTAGGGCAGCCCCAGCATTTT.

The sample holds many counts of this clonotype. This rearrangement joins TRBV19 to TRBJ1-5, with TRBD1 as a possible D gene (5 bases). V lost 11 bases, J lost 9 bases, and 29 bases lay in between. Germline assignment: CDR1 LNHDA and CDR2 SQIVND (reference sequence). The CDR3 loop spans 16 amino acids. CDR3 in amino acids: CAGGTRQVEVLWPQHF. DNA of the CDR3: TGTGCCGGGGGGACTAGGCAGGTGGAAGTTTTGTGGCCCCAGCATTTT.

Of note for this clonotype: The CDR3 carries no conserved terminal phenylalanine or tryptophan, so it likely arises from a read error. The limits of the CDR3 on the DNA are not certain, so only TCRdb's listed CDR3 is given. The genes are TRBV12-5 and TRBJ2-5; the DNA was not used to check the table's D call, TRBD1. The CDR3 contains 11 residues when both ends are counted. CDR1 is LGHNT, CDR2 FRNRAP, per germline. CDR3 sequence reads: CASGLKWGHRP.

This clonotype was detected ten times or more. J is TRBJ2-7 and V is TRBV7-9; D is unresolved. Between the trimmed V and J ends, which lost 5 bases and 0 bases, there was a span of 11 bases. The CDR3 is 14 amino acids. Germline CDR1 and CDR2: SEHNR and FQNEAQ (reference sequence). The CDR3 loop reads CASSPVRDSYEQYF. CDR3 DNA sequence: TGTGCCAGCAGCCCCGTCCGAGACTCCTACGAGCAGTACTTC. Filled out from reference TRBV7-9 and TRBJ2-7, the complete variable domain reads DTGVSQNPRHKITKRGQNVTFRCDPISEHNRLYWYRQTLGQGPEFLTYFQNEAQLEKSRLLSDRFSAERPKGSFSTLEIQRTEQGDSAMYLCASSPVRDSYEQYFGPGTRLTVT.

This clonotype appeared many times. The CDR3 reads CASSLLTGAVAKNIQYF. CDR3 in DNA: TGTGCCAGCAGCCTATTGACAGGTGCCGTGGCCAAAAACATTCAGTACTTC. The gene calls are TRBV11-2 and TRBJ2-4, with a tentative D call TRBD1 (6 bases). Deletions cut 5 bases from V and 1 base from J, with 18 bases between. CDR1 and CDR2 from the germline V gene are SGHAT and FQNNGV. The CDR3 covers 17 residues. Using reference TRBV11-2 and TRBJ2-4 for the parts outside the CDR3, the full variable domain is EAGVAQSPRYKIIEKRQSVAFWCNPISGHATLYWYQQILGQGPKLLIQFQNNGVVDDSQLPKDRFSAERLKGVDSTLKIQPAKLEDSAVYLCASSLLTGAVAKNIQYFGAGTRLSVL.